This T cell receptor beta chain was recovered during a study of blood T cell repertoires in COVID-19. The CDR3 runs to 13 residues. With V trimmed by 6 bases and J by 3 bases, 4 bases remained unmatched. Germline V gene sequence: CDR1 SNHLY, CDR2 FYNNEI. Original processing notes: Amplification of reference gene primers was used by the study to estimate nucleated cell counts. Measured with immunoSEQ multiplex PCR; TCRdb has only the in-frame clones, and not every one. That table gives V, J and clone size, and the DNA gave D and trimming. The data contain about 280,000 clones, over 75% of them singletons.

Material: peripheral blood. This chain joins TRBV2 and TRBJ2-7, with TRBD2 matching over 8 bases. This TCR was recovered from a man aged 45-65 years with active or convalescent COVID-19. The CDR3 sequence: CASRREAIYEQYF. CDR3 DNA sequence: TGTGCCAGCAGGCGGGAGGCCATCTACGAGCAGTACTTC.